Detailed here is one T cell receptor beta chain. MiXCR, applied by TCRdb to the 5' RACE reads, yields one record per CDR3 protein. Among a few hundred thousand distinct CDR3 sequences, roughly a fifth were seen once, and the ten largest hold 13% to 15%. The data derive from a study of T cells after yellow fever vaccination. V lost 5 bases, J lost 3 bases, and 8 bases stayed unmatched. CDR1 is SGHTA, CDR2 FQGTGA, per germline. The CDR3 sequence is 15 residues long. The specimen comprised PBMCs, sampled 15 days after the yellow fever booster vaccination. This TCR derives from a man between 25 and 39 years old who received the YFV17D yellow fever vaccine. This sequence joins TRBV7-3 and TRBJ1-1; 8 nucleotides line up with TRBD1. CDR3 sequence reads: CASSLSTGADTEAFF. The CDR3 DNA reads TGTGCCAGCAGCCTATCGACAGGGGCGGACACTGAAGCTTTCTTT.